Shown below are 32 T cell receptor beta chains from a single sample sequenced in a study of shared clonotypes between healthy human individuals (dated by TCRdb to between 2020 and 2021). Library creation used the immunoSEQ multiplex PCR assay. Held by TCRdb, this immuneACCESS table contains in-frame sequences only and omits some clones. Under half of the omission traces to an unresolved V gene where checked; the cause of the rest is unknown. This sample gives some 2.3 million clones in total; roughly 93% of them show up just once. The top ten clonotypes cover 0.39% of the sample. The sample consisted of naive CD4+ T cells from PBMCs. Sample cell subset or site, as interpreted from the label and publication: CD45RA+ positively selected. The source is a man between 18 and 35 years old in good health. Some clones in this sample may be carry-over from other donors' samples.

This chain joins TRBV9 and TRBJ2-1; 13 bases are shared with TRBD2. Germline trimming cut 4 bases from V and 7 bases from J; bases unmatched to any gene: 5. The V gene's germline CDR1 is SGDLS and CDR2 YYNGEE. The CDR3 length is 15 residues. CDR3 DNA sequence: TGTGCCAGCAGCAGGACTAGCGGGAGACAAAATGAGCAGTTCTTC. It encodes CASSRTSGRQNEQFF. Drawing the rest from reference TRBV9 and TRBJ2-1, the complete variable domain is DSGVTQTPKHLITATGQRVTLRCSPRSGDLSVYWYQQSLDQGLQFLIQYYNGEERAKGNILERFSAQQFPDLHSELNLSSLELGDSALYFCASSRTSGRQNEQFFGPGTRLTVL.

The chain carries TRBV11-3 and TRBJ2-7; tentatively, D is TRBD1 or TRBD2 (5 bases each). The CDR3 spans 15 residues. The V and J ends lost 5 bases and 2 bases respectively, with 16 bases between them. The V gene's germline CDR1 is SGHNT and CDR2 YENEEA. As DNA, the CDR3 is TGTGCCAGCAGCCAGACCGGGACCACTCCCTACGAGCAGTACTTC. Translation: CASSQTGTTPYEQYF.

Only a few counts were recorded for this clone. The CDR3 here is CASSWALGAGGYTF. The CDR3 DNA reads TGCGCCAGCAGCTGGGCGTTGGGAGCGGGCGGCTACACCTTC. The genes are TRBV5-1 and TRBJ1-2; D is ambiguous. Germline CDR1 and CDR2: SGHRS and YFSETQ. The CDR3 sequence is 14 residues long. V was trimmed by 3 bases and J by 8 bases, leaving 17 bases between them.

V gene TRBV18 combines with J gene TRBJ1-6; D ambiguous. This CDR3 has 13 residues. Germline CDR1 reads KGHSH; CDR2 reads LQKENI. V shed 6 bases and J shed 9 bases, with 12 bases lying between them. This chain's CDR3 is CASSPDSGSPLHF. The DNA of the CDR3 is TGTGCCAGCTCTCCCGACTCGGGTTCACCCCTCCACTTT.

The chain couples TRBV19 to TRBJ2-3; possibly TRBD1 for D (6 bases). V was trimmed by 5 bases and J by 3 bases, leaving 18 bases between them. The CDR3 runs to 16 residues. CDR1 LNHDA and CDR2 SQIVND come from the germline V gene (reference sequence). This CDR3 is CASSPKSKTGTDTQYF. For the CDR3, the DNA is TGTGCCAGTAGTCCGAAATCAAAAACAGGGACAGATACGCAGTATTTT. Looking up the rest from reference TRBV19 and TRBJ2-3 gives the full variable domain: DGGITQSPKYLFRKEGQNVTLSCEQNLNHDAMYWYRQDPGQGLRLIYYSQIVNDFQKGDIAEGYSVSREKKESFPLTVTSAQKNPTAFYLCASSPKSKTGTDTQYFGPGTRLTVL.

V and J are TRBV11-2 and TRBJ2-7, with D perhaps TRBD1 (6 bases). Per the germline V gene, CDR1 is SGHAT and CDR2 is FQNNGV. The CDR3 extends over 15 amino acids. The V gene lost 1 base and the J gene lost 4 bases, with 14 bases spanning the gap. The CDR3 DNA is TGTGCCAGCAGCTTAGGAGCAGGGGTGTTTTACGAGCAGTACTTC. The encoded protein is CASSLGAGVFYEQYF.

V and J are TRBV15 and TRBJ1-1; a weak D match, TRBD1 (6 bases). The CDR3 spans 19 residues. Trimming took off 1 base at V and 1 base at J, with 22 bases between the two ends. The germline V gene has CDR1 LNHNV and CDR2 YYDKDF (reference sequence). The CDR3 sequence is CATSRGGVRDTRWNTEAFF. CDR3 nucleotides: TGTGCCACCAGCAGAGGGGGCGTAAGGGACACTCGCTGGAACACTGAAGCTTTCTTT.

V usage is TRBV28 and J usage is TRBJ2-5; no clear D. CDR1 MDHEN and CDR2 SYDVKM come from the germline V gene. Trimming removed 2 bases from V and 1 base from J, with 14 bases in between. The CDR3 has 16 amino acids. CDR3 nucleotides: TGTGCCAGCAGTTTAGGTCGGGCAGCCAGCCAAGAGACCCAGTACTTC. Translation: CASSLGRAASQETQYF.

This chain uses TRBV12-5 with TRBJ2-1; 7 bases fit TRBD2. Trimming at V came to 5 bases and at J to 5 bases, leaving 18 bases not matched to a gene. Germline CDR1 is LGHNT and CDR2 is FRNRAP. CDR3 length equals 18 residues. Written as DNA, the CDR3 is TGTGCTAGTGGTAGAACATTCAACCAGGGAGGGGCACACAATGAGCAGTTCTTC. Protein product: CASGRTFNQGGAHNEQFF.

The genes are TRBV19 and TRBJ2-7, with 7 bases fitting TRBD1. Germline CDR1 LNHDA, CDR2 SQIVND (reference sequence). CDR3 size: 16 residues. After removal of 6 bases from V and 3 bases from J, the junction contained 14 bases not matched to a gene. CDR3 sequence: CASSENYRGSDYEQYF. CDR3 DNA: TGTGCCAGTAGCGAAAATTACAGGGGAAGTGACTACGAGCAGTACTTC.

The rearrangement links TRBV6-6 to TRBJ2-7; TRBD2 matches 12 bases. The CDR3 has 15 residues. Germline values: CDR1 MNHNY, CDR2 SVGAGI (reference sequence). The V segment lost 6 bases and the J segment 4 bases; nucleotides outside the gene matches: 7. The CDR3 DNA reads TGTGCCAGCAGGACGACTAGCGGGAGCTTATACGAGCAGTACTTC. Translated, it gives CASRTTSGSLYEQYF.

The chain recombines TRBV13 with TRBJ1-2; D remains ambiguous. Germline V gene sequence: CDR1 PRHDT, CDR2 FYEKMQ (reference sequence). V was clipped by 5 bases and J by 0 bases, with 10 bases between them. The CDR3 contains 14 residues. The DNA for the CDR3 is TGTGCCAGCAGCCATCGATCCTCTAACTATGGCTACACCTTC. This gives the protein CASSHRSSNYGYTF.

The chain links TRBV30 to TRBJ2-3, with TRBD2 matching over 9 bases. CDR1 is GTSNPN, CDR2 SVGIG, per germline (reference sequence). V shed 0 bases and J 0 bases; nucleotides not matched to a gene: 10. There are 18 residues in the CDR3. CDR3 DNA: TGTGCCTGGAGTGTATGGAGACTAGCGGTTAGTAGCACAGATACGCAGTATTTT. Residues: CAWSVWRLAVSSTDTQYF.

V usage is TRBV6-1 and J usage is TRBJ2-7; D gene uncertain. Germline assignment: CDR1 MNHNS and CDR2 SASEGT. This CDR3 region has 14 residues. The V gene lost 2 bases and the J gene lost 1 base, with 9 bases spanning the gap. CDR3 DNA: TGTGCCAGCAGTGAAACGGCGGATTCCTACGAGCAGTACTTC. Translating gives CASSETADSYEQYF.

The rearrangement uses TRBV19 and TRBJ1-2, with 7 bases that match TRBD1. Trimming at V came to 4 bases and at J to 7 bases, leaving 6 bases not matched to a gene. The CDR3 contains 13 residues. Germline V gene sequence: CDR1 LNHDA, CDR2 SQIVND (reference sequence). CDR3 amino acids: CASSRQGSGGYTF. The CDR3 DNA is TGTGCCAGTAGTAGACAGGGTTCGGGTGGCTACACCTTC.

This chain connects TRBV5-4 to TRBJ2-6; D remains ambiguous. Germline CDR1 SGHNT, CDR2 YYREEE (reference sequence). The CDR3 consists of 14 residues. V was trimmed by 4 bases and J by 2 bases, leaving 7 bases between them. This chain's CDR3 is CASSPAPGANVLTF. The CDR3 region has the DNA TGTGCCAGCAGCCCGGCTCCTGGGGCCAACGTCCTGACTTTC.

The V call is TRBV9, the J call TRBJ2-2; the match to TRBD2 covers 14 bases. Germline CDR1 is SGDLS and CDR2 is YYNGEE. The CDR3 loop spans 16 amino acids. The trim removed 4 bases at V and 5 bases at J, leaving 4 bases unmatched. This CDR3 reads CASSPGLAGGTGELFF. CDR3 coding DNA: TGTGCCAGCAGCCCCGGACTAGCGGGAGGTACCGGGGAGCTGTTTTTT.

Remarks on this clone: The same CDR3 can be traced to other DNA sequences in this sample. V is TRBV6-5 and J is TRBJ1-1, with TRBD1 matching 7 bases. In germline, CDR1 is MNHEY, CDR2 SVGAGI. The CDR3 totals 14 residues. With V trimmed by 5 bases and J by 1 base, 4 bases remained unmatched. DNA of the CDR3: TGTGCCAGCAGTGCACAGGGGACGAACACTGAAGCTTTCTTT. This codes for CASSAQGTNTEAFF.

The V and J genes are TRBV5-1 and TRBJ2-3; 7 bases map to TRBD1. The CDR3 sequence is 15 residues long. Germline V gene lookup returns CDR1 SGHRS and CDR2 YFSETQ. The ends lost 4 bases at V and 1 base at J; junction bases unmatched: 6. CDR3 protein: CASSRQGQGTDTQYF. The CDR3 DNA reads as TGCGCCAGCAGCAGACAGGGTCAGGGCACAGATACGCAGTATTTT. Variable domain in full (rest from reference TRBV5-1 and TRBJ2-3): KAGVTQTPRYLIKTRGQQVTLSCSPISGHRSVSWYQQTPGQGLQFLFEYFSETQRNKGNFPGRFSGRQFSNSRSEMNVSTLELGDSALYLCASSRQGQGTDTQYFGPGTRLTVL.

V gene TRBV5-8 combines with J gene TRBJ2-1; TRBD1 matches 10 bases. Germline assignment: CDR1 SGHTS and CDR2 YDEGEE. The J segment lost 4 bases and the V segment lost 4 bases, leaving 8 bases of the junction unmatched. The CDR3 is 16 residues long. The CDR3 region is CASSPPGQGSYNEQFF. The CDR3 DNA reads as TGTGCCAGCAGCCCACCGGGACAGGGGTCATACAATGAGCAGTTCTTC.

The count of this clone is one. The chain uses TRBV23-1 and TRBJ2-7; D is ambiguous. TRBV23-1 is known as an ORF, though its function is uncertain. The V end was cut by 2 bases, the J end by 4 bases, with 15 bases between. The CDR3 spans 15 residues. In DNA, the CDR3 is TGCGCCAGCAGTCAACCGATCGACGGGCCTTACGAGCAGTACTTC. Protein: CASSQPIDGPYEQYF.

With respect to this clone: At the DNA level, this CDR3 is encoded by other sequences in the same sample as well. The chain recombines TRBV28 with TRBJ2-7; the D is unclear. V was clipped by 7 bases and J by 1 base, with 5 bases between them. The CDR3 covers 11 residues. Germline CDR1 MDHEN, CDR2 SYDVKM. The CDR3 here is CASTRSYEQYF. The CDR3 nucleotides are TGTGCCAGCACCAGATCCTACGAGCAGTACTTC.

The CDR3 coding sequence is TGCAGCGTTGAAGATCTTGGGACTAGCTCCTACGAGCAGTACTTC. It codes for CSVEDLGTSSYEQYF. The chain combines TRBV29-1 with TRBJ2-7, with TRBD2 identical over 8 bases. Germline-derived CDR1 and CDR2 are SQVTM and ANQGSEA. V lost 0 bases to trimming and J lost 0 bases; unmatched junction nucleotides: 4. This CDR3 is 15 amino acids long.

This sequence joins TRBV27 and TRBJ2-1; the D gene is possibly TRBD1 (5 bases). The CDR3 totals 13 residues. The germline V gene has CDR1 MNHEY and CDR2 SMNVEV (reference sequence). V was shortened by 6 bases and J by 8 bases, with 14 bases between the two germline ends. The CDR3, as DNA: TGTGCCAGCAGCCCTCAGTGGGGCTATGAGCAGTTCTTC. Translating gives CASSPQWGYEQFF.

The chain employs TRBV28 and TRBJ1-2; D unresolved. V was cut by 8 bases and J by 4 bases, with 14 bases left in between. Looked up from germline, CDR1 is MDHEN and CDR2 is SYDVKM. This CDR3 is 13 amino acids long. CDR3: CASHQTMFYGYTF. In nucleotides, the CDR3 is TGTGCCAGCCACCAGACCATGTTCTATGGCTACACCTTC.

Notes on this clone: The same CDR3 is also encoded by other DNA sequences in this sample. J is TRBJ2-5 and V is TRBV5-1; no firm D call. There are 13 residues in the CDR3. CDR1 is SGHRS, CDR2 YFSETQ, per germline. Trimming took 7 bases from V and 2 from J, leaving 12 bases between them. CDR3 sequence: CASSFGVQETQYF. DNA of the CDR3: TGCGCCAGCTCGTTCGGTGTGCAAGAGACCCAGTACTTC.

The chain links TRBV19 to TRBJ2-5; weak D call: TRBD2 (6 bases). Looked up from germline, CDR1 is LNHDA and CDR2 is SQIVND (reference sequence). Deletions cut 3 bases from V and 5 bases from J, with 13 bases between. CDR3 length: 14 residues. The CDR3 here is CASSIGGSLETQYF. CDR3 nucleotides: TGTGCCAGTAGTATTGGAGGGAGCCTGGAGACCCAGTACTTC.

The V and J genes are TRBV19 and TRBJ2-2, with TRBD2 as a possible D gene (5 bases). Germline loops: CDR1 LNHDA, CDR2 SQIVND (reference sequence). Trimming removed 4 bases at V and 4 bases at J, with 13 bases between. CDR3 length: 15 amino acids. CDR3 in DNA: TGTGCCAGTAGTAGAGGACTGTCATTCACCGGGGAGCTGTTTTTT. It translates to CASSRGLSFTGELFF.

The rearrangement joins TRBV7-3 to TRBJ2-2, with 7 bases that match TRBD2. The CDR3 sequence is 13 residues long. V lost 10 bases and J lost 2; bases outside the gene matches: 4. Looked up from germline, CDR1 is SGHTA and CDR2 is FQGTGA. CDR3 in amino acids: CATRGGNTGELFF. In DNA form, the CDR3 reads TGTGCCACCCGCGGGGGTAACACCGGGGAGCTGTTTTTT.

About this clone itself: The identical CDR3 is also encoded by other nucleotide sequences in the sample. V gene TRBV5-1 combines with J gene TRBJ1-2; D is uncertain. The CDR3 covers 12 residues. V lost 0 bases and J 6 bases, leaving 6 bases between the germline ends. Per the germline V gene, CDR1 is SGHRS and CDR2 is YFSETQ. CDR3 sequence: CASSLVGNGYTF. The CDR3 DNA sequence: TGCGCCAGCAGCTTGGTGGGGAATGGCTACACCTTC.

The V and J genes are TRBV2 and TRBJ1-5, with 11 positions matching TRBD1. The CDR3 extends over 16 amino acids. In germline, CDR1 is SNHLY, CDR2 FYNNEI. Trimming took 7 bases from V and 6 from J; bases not matched to a gene: 11. DNA for the CDR3: TGTGCCAGCACCCAAACTGGGGGACAGGGGGGTCAGCCCCAGCATTTT. Its protein product is CASTQTGGQGGQPQHF.

V usage is TRBV11-2 and J usage is TRBJ1-2; 9 bases align to TRBD1. After removal of 4 bases from V and 8 bases from J, the junction contained 5 bases not matched to a gene. Germline V gives CDR1 SGHAT, CDR2 FQNNGV. This CDR3 is 13 amino acids long. Here the CDR3 DNA reads TGTGCCAGCAGCTCCACAGGGGGCTCGGGCTACACCTTC. Its translation is CASSSTGGSGYTF.